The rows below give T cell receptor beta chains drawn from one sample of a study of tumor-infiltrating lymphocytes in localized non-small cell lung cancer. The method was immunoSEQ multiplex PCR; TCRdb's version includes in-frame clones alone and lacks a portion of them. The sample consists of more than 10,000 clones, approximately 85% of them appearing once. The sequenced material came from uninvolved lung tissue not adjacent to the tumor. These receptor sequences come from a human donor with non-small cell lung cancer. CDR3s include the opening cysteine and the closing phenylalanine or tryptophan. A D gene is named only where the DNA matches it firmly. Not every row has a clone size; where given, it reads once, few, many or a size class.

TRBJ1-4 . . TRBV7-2 CASSLQLDATNEKLFF TGTGCCAGCAGCTTACAGCTGGATGCAACTAATGAAAAACTGTTTTTT
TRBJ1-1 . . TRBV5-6 CASSPAGLYMSGTEAFF TGTGCCAGCAGCCCCGCAGGGTTGTACATGAGTGGCACTGAAGCTTTCTTT
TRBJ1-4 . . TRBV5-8 CASSLGTADNEKLFF TGTGCCAGCAGCTTGGGGACAGCCGACAATGAAAAACTGTTTTTT
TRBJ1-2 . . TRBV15 CATSRDGLPGLYGYTF TGTGCCACCAGCAGAGACGGGCTGCCAGGGCTCTATGGCTACACCTTC
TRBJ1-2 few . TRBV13 CASSFMGGNYGYTF TGTGCCAGCAGCTTTATGGGGGGCAACTATGGCTACACCTTC
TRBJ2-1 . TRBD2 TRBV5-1 CASSLSSSGDEQFF TGCGCCAGCAGCTTGTCCTCTAGCGGGGATGAGCAGTTCTTC
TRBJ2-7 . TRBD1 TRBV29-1 CSVEYGTDNVQYF TGCAGCGTTGAGTACGGGACAGATAACGTGCAGTACTTC
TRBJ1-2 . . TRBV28 CASSPPDGYFGGYTF TGTGCCAGCAGTCCCCCGGACGGATACTTCGGCGGCTACACCTTC
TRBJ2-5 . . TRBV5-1 CASSFQETQYF TGCGCCAGCAGCTTCCAAGAGACCCAGTACTTC
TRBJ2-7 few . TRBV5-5 CASSFWDKLSYEQYF TGTGCCAGCAGCTTCTGGGACAAACTATCCTACGAGCAGTACTTC
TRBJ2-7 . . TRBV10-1 CASNERAFYEQYF TGCGCCAGCAATGAGCGGGCGTTCTACGAGCAGTACTTC
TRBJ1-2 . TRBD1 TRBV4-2 CASSQDPGGARGYTF TGTGCCAGCAGCCAAGATCCAGGGGGCGCGAGAGGCTACACCTTC
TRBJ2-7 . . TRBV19 CASGEASAYEQYF TGTGCCAGTGGGGAGGCGTCAGCTTACGAGCAGTACTTC
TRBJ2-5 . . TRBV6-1 CARGDPETQYF TGTGCCAGGGGGGACCCAGAGACCCAGTACTTC
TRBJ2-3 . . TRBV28 CASSFLQGTDTQYF TGTGCCAGCAGCTTTCTTCAGGGCACAGATACGCAGTATTTT
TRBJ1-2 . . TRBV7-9 CASSLRGHGYTF TGTGCCAGCAGCTTACGGGGGCATGGCTACACCTTC
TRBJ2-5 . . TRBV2 CASSEGGRETQYF TGTGCCAGCAGTGAAGGGGGCAGGGAGACCCAGTACTTC
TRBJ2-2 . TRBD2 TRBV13 CASSFPSGSSGELFF TGTGCCAGCAGCTTCCCTAGCGGGAGTAGCGGGGAGCTGTTTTTT
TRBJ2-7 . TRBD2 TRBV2 CASTGGERREQYF TGTGCCAGCACTGGGGGGGAGAGAAGGGAGCAGTACTTC
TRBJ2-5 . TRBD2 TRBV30 CAWRPLTSGGPKTQYF TGTGCCTGGAGGCCCCTTACTAGCGGGGGGCCGAAGACCCAGTACTTC
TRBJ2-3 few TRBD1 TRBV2 CASRATGTFTDTQYF TGTGCCAGCAGAGCGACAGGGACCTTCACAGATACGCAGTATTTT
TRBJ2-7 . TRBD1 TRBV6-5 CASKPGQAYEQYF TGTGCCAGCAAACCGGGACAGGCCTACGAGCAGTACTTC